Listed here are 20 T cell receptor beta chains from one sample, sequenced in a study of control samples from healthy donors and cancer patients. Clones were read by immunoSEQ multiplex PCR, and TCRdb kept only the in-frame ones, dropping some. The repertoire includes around 70,000 clones, about 95% of them detected once, and approximately 3% sits in the top ten. The sample taken for sequencing was blood. The source of these receptors is a woman in her thirties in good health.

The V call is TRBV20-1, the J call TRBJ1-1; no clear D gene. CDR3 length equals 11 residues. Per the germline V gene, CDR1 is DFQATT and CDR2 is SNEGSKA (reference sequence). Trimming pared 5 bases from V and 3 bases from J, leaving 7 bases between. CDR3 DNA: TGCAGTGCTCATAGGGACACTGAAGCTTTCTTT. Protein: CSAHRDTEAFF.

The rearrangement links TRBV11-2 to TRBJ2-1; D gene ambiguous. This CDR3 is 15 amino acids long. The ends were cut back, 4 bases at V and 0 bases at J, with 10 bases in the middle. Germline V CDR1 and CDR2: SGHAT, FQNNGV. DNA of the CDR3: TGTGCCAGCAGCTACATTTGGAGCTCCTACAATGAGCAGTTCTTC. Translating it yields CASSYIWSSYNEQFF.

The V call is TRBV5-1, the J call TRBJ2-7; D perhaps matches TRBD2 (5 bases). The CDR3 loop spans 15 amino acids. CDR1 SGHRS and CDR2 YFSETQ come from the germline V gene. V was trimmed by 6 bases and J by 0 bases, leaving 16 bases between them. The chain's CDR3 is CASTLNPGSSYEQYF. CDR3 sequence (DNA): TGCGCCAGCACGCTTAATCCGGGAAGCTCCTACGAGCAGTACTTC.

V is TRBV19 and J is TRBJ1-1; 9 bases are shared with TRBD1. CDR3 length equals 15 residues. The germline CDR1 and CDR2 sequences are LNHDA and SQIVND (reference sequence). V trimming: 6 bases; J trimming: 1 base; junction bases outside the gene matches: 6. In nucleotides, the CDR3 is TGTGCCAGTAGGGACAGGGGTCGGAAGAACACTGAAGCTTTCTTT. Translation: CASRDRGRKNTEAFF. Full variable domain (rest looked up from reference TRBV19 and TRBJ1-1): DGGITQSPKYLFRKEGQNVTLSCEQNLNHDAMYWYRQDPGQGLRLIYYSQIVNDFQKGDIAEGYSVSREKKESFPLTVTSAQKNPTAFYLCASRDRGRKNTEAFFGQGTRLTVV.

This clone occurred once. V is TRBV27 and J is TRBJ2-7; D possibly corresponds to TRBD2 (5 bases). This CDR3 has 16 amino acids. Germline V gene data show CDR1 as MNHEY and CDR2 as SMNVEV (reference sequence). V was pared by 8 bases and J by 4 bases, with 24 bases between. The CDR3 reads CASYLCLATFAYEQYV. The CDR3 nucleotides read TGTGCCAGCTATCTATGTCTAGCTACTTTCGCATACGAGCAGTACGTC.

As regards this clone: One end of the junction is discordant with germline, which a read error may explain. The V call is TRBV5-1, the J call TRBJ2-5, with D possibly called TRBD1 or TRBD2 (5 bases each). CDR3 length: 14 amino acids. Germline V CDR1 and CDR2: SGHRS, YFSETQ. The chain's CDR3 is CASSLEGPQKTQYF. The CDR3 coding sequence is TGCGCCAGCAGCTTGGAGGGACCCCAAAAGACCCAGTACTTC.

The chain recombines TRBV10-3 with TRBJ2-3; D is unclear. This CDR3 has 15 residues. Trimming pared 3 bases from V and 2 bases from J, leaving 12 bases between. Germline values: CDR1 ENHRY, CDR2 SYGVKD. In DNA, the CDR3 is TGTGCCATCAGTGAAACGGCGGCGACCACAGATACGCAGTATTTT. Translating gives CAISETAATTDTQYF.

The chain carries TRBV5-1 and TRBJ2-5; the D gene is possibly TRBD1 (5 bases). The V gene lost 7 bases and the J gene lost 0 bases, with 19 bases spanning the gap. CDR1 is SGHRS and CDR2 is YFSETQ in the germline V gene. This CDR3 is built from 16 residues. CDR3 bases: TGCGCCAGCTCCCCAGCAGGGTTAATGAACCAAGAGACCCAGTACTTC. It yields the protein CASSPAGLMNQETQYF.

The chain is built from TRBV11-3 and TRBJ1-1; TRBD1 is a possible D gene (6 bases). V dropped 5 bases and J dropped 4 bases, with 14 bases sitting between them. The CDR3 spans 14 residues. The germline V gene has CDR1 SGHNT and CDR2 YENEEA. Here the CDR3 DNA reads TGTGCCAGCAGCCTTTATAAGGACAGCACTGAAGCTTTCTTT. Its translation is CASSLYKDSTEAFF.

V and J are TRBV9 and TRBJ1-6, with 7 bases matching TRBD1. The ends lost 6 bases at V and 9 bases at J; junction bases unmatched: 12. The CDR3 is 15 amino acids. The germline gives CDR1 SGDLS, CDR2 YYNGEE. CDR3: CASTSGTASRSPLHF. CDR3 DNA: TGTGCCAGCACTTCCGGGACAGCCTCACGTTCACCCCTCCACTTT.

The J gene is TRBJ2-4, the V gene TRBV28; no clear D. Germline CDR1 reads MDHEN; CDR2 reads SYDVKM. Trimming left V 5 bases short and J 7 bases short, with 9 bases between. This CDR3 has 12 residues. The CDR3 sequence: CASSEVGNIQYF. CDR3 nucleotide sequence: TGTGCCAGCAGTGAGGTTGGTAACATTCAGTACTTC.

The J gene is TRBJ1-2, the V gene TRBV24-1; 7 bases agree with TRBD1. With V trimmed by 4 bases and J by 7 bases, 11 bases remained unmatched. The V gene's germline CDR1 is KGHDR and CDR2 SFDVKD. The CDR3 is made up of 15 amino acids. The CDR3 DNA reads TGTGCCACCAGTGACCCGAAGGGGGCAGAAGGTGGCTACACCTTC. Translated: CATSDPKGAEGGYTF.

This sequence joins TRBV29-1 and TRBJ1-3, with D hard to call. V dropped 4 bases and J dropped 0 bases, with 10 bases sitting between them. Germline loops: CDR1 SQVTM, CDR2 ANQGSEA. The CDR3 has 14 residues. In nucleotides, the CDR3 is TGCAGCGTTGGCTTGGAGAGCTCTGGAAACACCATATATTTT. Amino acids: CSVGLESSGNTIYF.

The J gene is TRBJ1-1, the V gene TRBV27; TRBD1 might be the D (5 bases). There are 13 residues in the CDR3. The V gene lost 0 bases and the J gene lost 8 bases, with 10 bases spanning the gap. Germline V CDR1 and CDR2: MNHEY, SMNVEV (reference sequence). DNA of the CDR3: TGTGCCAGCAGTTTATCGGTCGGGGACGAAGCTTTCTTT. This sequence encodes CASSLSVGDEAFF.

This chain's CDR3 is CASSTAVPGIQYF. In DNA, the CDR3 is TGTGCCAGCAGCACAGCGGTGCCTGGCATTCAGTACTTC. This rearrangement joins TRBV9 to TRBJ2-4; D is perhaps TRBD2 (5 bases). The CDR3 has 13 amino acids. The ends were cut back, 4 bases at V and 9 bases at J, with 14 bases in the middle. Germline V gene sequence: CDR1 SGDLS, CDR2 YYNGEE.

The J gene is TRBJ1-5, the V gene TRBV4-1; D call uncertain. Per germline, CDR1 MGHRA and CDR2 YSYEKL. The CDR3 has 14 amino acids. The V and J ends lost 0 bases and 7 bases respectively, with 10 bases between them. CDR3 amino acids: CASSQDTGLQPQHF. CDR3 DNA: TGCGCCAGCAGCCAAGATACTGGGTTACAGCCCCAGCATTTT.

This sequence joins TRBV5-4 and TRBJ1-4; a possible D gene is TRBD1 (5 bases). CDR3 length: 14 residues. V was cut by 4 bases and J by 4 bases, with 11 bases left in between. CDR1 is SGHNT, CDR2 YYREEE, per germline (reference sequence). DNA for the CDR3: TGTGCCAGCAGCGGCGGGACGGGTAATGAAAAACTGTTTTTT. Translation gives CASSGGTGNEKLFF. Using reference TRBV5-4 and TRBJ1-4 for the parts outside the CDR3, the full variable domain is ETGVTQSPTHLIKTRGQQVTLRCSSQSGHNTVSWYQQALGQGPQFIFQYYREEENGRGNFPPRFSGLQFPNYSSELNVNALELDDSALYLCASSGGTGNEKLFFGSGTQLSVL.

This clone has just one count. The V and J genes are TRBV3-1 (or the pseudogene TRBV3-2) and TRBJ1-2, with D possibly matching TRBD1 (5 bases). V was trimmed by 1 base and J by 4 bases, leaving 16 bases between them. The CDR3 sequence is 16 residues long. Germline lookup yields CDR1 LGHDT and CDR2 YNNKEL (reference sequence). CDR3 sequence: CASSQADGDGSYGYTF. CDR3 coding DNA: TGTGCCAGCAGCCAAGCGGACGGGGACGGCTCCTATGGCTACACCTTC.

This clone was picked up one time. The gene calls are TRBV4-1 and TRBJ1-5; D is perhaps TRBD1 (6 bases). Trimming took 3 bases from V and 7 from J, leaving 16 bases between them. CDR1 is MGHRA and CDR2 is YSYEKL in the germline V gene. The CDR3 contains 15 residues. The CDR3 nucleotides are TGCGCCAGCAGCCAGCTACAGGGCGCGGTCCAGCCCCAGCATTTT. It is translated as CASSQLQGAVQPQHF.

The rearrangement links TRBV27 to TRBJ1-4; 9 bases are a match to TRBD1. J gave up 7 bases and V 6 bases, and 6 bases lay outside the gene matches. Germline loops: CDR1 MNHEY, CDR2 SMNVEV (reference sequence). The CDR3 has 14 amino acids. CDR3 bases: TGTGCCAGCAGGCCCGACAGGGGGTTTGAAAAACTGTTTTTT. It specifies CASRPDRGFEKLFF.